This TCR beta chain is drawn from a study of shared clonotypes between healthy human individuals. Study-level points and caveats: Limitation of the genetic and exposure-history diversity represented came from the few donors.

To note about this clone: Its target is unknown.

CD45RO+ cells and CCR7-negative CD45RA+ TemRA cells were combined as CD8 memory. Germline loops: CDR1 MNHNS, CDR2 SASEGT. CDR3 length equals 13 residues. Losses at the gene ends were 4 bases for V and 4 bases for J; bases not matched to a gene: 3. Under the authors' procedure: Filtering differed because ImmunoSEQ produced junction-only sequences that carried no quality scores. Here immunoSEQ multiplex PCR was the method, and the copy in TCRdb shows in-frame clones only, minus some. D and trimming were read from the DNA, whereas the V and J calls and clone size are those reported in that table. The sample includes around 88,000 clones, almost 70% of them seen just once.

J is TRBJ1-1 and V is TRBV6-1; 7 bases map to TRBD1. The sequencing input was memory CD8+ T cells sorted from blood. Subset specified: CD45RO+ cells pooled with CCR7-negative TemRA cells. The TCR sequence derives from a man younger than 40 in good health. CDR3 protein: CASSGGQLTEAFF. The CDR3, as DNA: TGTGCCAGCAGTGGGGGACAGCTCACTGAAGCTTTCTTT.